This TCR beta chain was sequenced during a study of blood T cells in healthy people across ages. Together with a sample-barcoded 5' primer, a J-beta primer mix was included in a second PCR lasting roughly 7 to 11 cycles. TCRdb processed the 5' RACE reads anew with MiXCR; each CDR3 protein has one entry. This sample has approximately 690,000 distinct CDR3 sequences, with under 70% found just once. Trimming left V 10 bases short and J 4 bases short, with 16 bases between. The germline V gene has CDR1 MNHNS and CDR2 SASEGT. The CDR3 is 13 amino acids. Each sample had at least 7 million PBMCs isolated. Total RNA extracted from each sample amounted to at least 6 micrograms. In regard to this clonotype: Antigen specificity is unknown.

Findings and limits, study-wide: Per million T cells, TCR beta diversity dropped roughly linearly as age increased.

V gene TRBV6-1 combines with J gene TRBJ1-1, with a possible D match to TRBD1 (6 bases). The sequencing input was blood. This TCR was sampled from a man between 60 and 70 years old in good health. CDR3 loop: CATEGVRITEAFF. The CDR3 DNA is TGTGCCACGGAGGGGGTTCGAATCACTGAAGCTTTCTTT.